This TCR beta chain was sequenced for a study of cytomegalovirus exposure and HLA in healthy donors. General study findings and limits: Several of the most significant clusters appeared linked to common viral pathogens, based on a later analysis. In a later analysis, at a false discovery rate of 0.05, some 15,000 TCR beta sequences were associated with HLA alleles. Trimming of TCR beta V- and J-genes showed a link, identified in a later analysis, to a missense DCLRE1C variant.

In the PCR, 60 Vbeta and 13 Jbeta primers were used. Profiling relied on immunoSEQ multiplex PCR, and the TCRdb table lists in-frame clones only, not all of them. The repertoire holds 110,000 to 150,000 clones, with roughly 80% as singletons. This clone was seen only once. No antigen is known for it. The sequenced material came from PBMCs. The source is a male donor in good health and CMV-seronegative.

This chain's CDR3 is CASSPGLALTYEQYF. The CDR3 coding sequence is TGTGCCAGCAGCCCTGGACTAGCCCTCACCTACGAGCAGTACTTC. V and J are TRBV5-4 and TRBJ2-7; 8 bases match TRBD2. Germline CDR1 and CDR2: SGHNT and YYREEE (reference sequence). This CDR3 region has 15 residues. The V and J ends lost 4 bases and 2 bases, in that order; junction bases with no gene match: 8.